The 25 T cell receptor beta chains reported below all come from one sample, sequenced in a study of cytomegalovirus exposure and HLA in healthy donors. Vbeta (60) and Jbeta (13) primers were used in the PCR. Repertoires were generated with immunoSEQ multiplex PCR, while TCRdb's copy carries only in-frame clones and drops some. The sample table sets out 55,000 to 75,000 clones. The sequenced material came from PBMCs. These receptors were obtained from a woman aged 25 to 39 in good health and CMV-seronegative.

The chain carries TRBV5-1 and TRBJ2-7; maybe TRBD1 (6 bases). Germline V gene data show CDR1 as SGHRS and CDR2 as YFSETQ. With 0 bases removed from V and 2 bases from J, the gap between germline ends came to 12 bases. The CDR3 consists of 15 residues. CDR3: CASSLAITGPYEQYF. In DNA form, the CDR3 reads TGCGCCAGCAGCTTGGCCATAACAGGGCCCTACGAGCAGTACTTC.

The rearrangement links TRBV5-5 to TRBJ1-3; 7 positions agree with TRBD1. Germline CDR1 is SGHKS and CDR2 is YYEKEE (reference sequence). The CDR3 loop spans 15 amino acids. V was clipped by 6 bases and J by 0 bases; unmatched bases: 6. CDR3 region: CASKLQGSSGNTIYF. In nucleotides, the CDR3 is TGTGCCAGCAAGCTACAGGGGAGCTCTGGAAACACCATATATTTT.

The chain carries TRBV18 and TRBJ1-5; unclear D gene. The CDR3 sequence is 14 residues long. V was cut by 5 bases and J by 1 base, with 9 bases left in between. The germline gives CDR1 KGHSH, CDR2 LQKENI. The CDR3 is CASSSKQSNQPQHF. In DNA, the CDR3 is TGTGCCAGCTCATCTAAACAGAGCAATCAGCCCCAGCATTTT.

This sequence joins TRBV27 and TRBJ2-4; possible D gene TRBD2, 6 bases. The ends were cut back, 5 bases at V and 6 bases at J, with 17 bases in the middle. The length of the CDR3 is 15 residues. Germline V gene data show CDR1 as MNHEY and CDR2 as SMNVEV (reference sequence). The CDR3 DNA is TGTGCCAGCAGTCTACAGAGGGAGGCGGGAAACATTCAGTACTTC. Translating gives CASSLQREAGNIQYF.

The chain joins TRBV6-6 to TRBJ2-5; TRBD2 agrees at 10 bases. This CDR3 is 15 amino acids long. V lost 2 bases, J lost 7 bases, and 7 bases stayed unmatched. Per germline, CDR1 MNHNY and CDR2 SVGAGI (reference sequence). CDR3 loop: CASSYPQREGGTQYF. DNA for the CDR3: TGTGCCAGCAGTTACCCCCAGCGGGAGGGGGGGACCCAGTACTTC.

The CDR3 DNA follows: TGTGCCAGCAGTCGCAGGGGGCTTGGTGAAGCTTTCTTT. Protein product: CASSRRGLGEAFF. This chain uses TRBV6-5 with TRBJ1-1; 8 nucleotides match TRBD1. The CDR3 sequence is 13 residues long. The germline gives CDR1 MNHEY, CDR2 SVGAGI. V gave up 5 bases and J gave up 7 bases; unmatched junction bases: 6.

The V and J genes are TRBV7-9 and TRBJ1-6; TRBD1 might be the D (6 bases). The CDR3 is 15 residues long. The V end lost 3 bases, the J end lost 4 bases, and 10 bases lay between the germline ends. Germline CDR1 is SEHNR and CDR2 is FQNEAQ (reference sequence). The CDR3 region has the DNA TGTGCCAGCAGCTTTGGGGGGGCTTATAATTCACCCCTCCACTTT. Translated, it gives CASSFGGAYNSPLHF.

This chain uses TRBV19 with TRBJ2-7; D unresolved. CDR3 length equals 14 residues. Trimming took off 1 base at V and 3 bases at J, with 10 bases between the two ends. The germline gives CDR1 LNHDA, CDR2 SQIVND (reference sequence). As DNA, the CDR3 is TGTGCCAGTAGTATAGCAGGCAATCGCTACGAGCAGTACTTC. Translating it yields CASSIAGNRYEQYF.

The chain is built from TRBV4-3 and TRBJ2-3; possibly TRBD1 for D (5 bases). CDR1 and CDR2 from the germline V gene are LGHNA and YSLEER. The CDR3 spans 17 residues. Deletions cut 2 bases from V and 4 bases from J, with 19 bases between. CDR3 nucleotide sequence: TGCGCCAGCAGCCAATCCTGGGGCAGCCAGGAAGCAGATACGCAGTATTTT. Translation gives CASSQSWGSQEADTQYF.

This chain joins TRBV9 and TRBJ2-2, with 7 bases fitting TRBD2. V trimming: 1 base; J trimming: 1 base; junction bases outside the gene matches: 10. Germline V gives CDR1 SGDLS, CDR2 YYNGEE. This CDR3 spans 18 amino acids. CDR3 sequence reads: CASSVPFTERENTGELFF. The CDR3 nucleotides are TGTGCCAGCAGCGTACCCTTCACTGAGCGGGAGAACACCGGGGAGCTGTTTTTT.

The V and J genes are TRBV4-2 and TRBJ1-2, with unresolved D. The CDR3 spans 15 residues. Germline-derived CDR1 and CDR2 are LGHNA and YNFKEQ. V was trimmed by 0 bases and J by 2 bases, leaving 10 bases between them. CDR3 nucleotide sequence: TGTGCCAGCAGCCAAGAATGGGGAGGGAACTATGGCTACACCTTC. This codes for CASSQEWGGNYGYTF.

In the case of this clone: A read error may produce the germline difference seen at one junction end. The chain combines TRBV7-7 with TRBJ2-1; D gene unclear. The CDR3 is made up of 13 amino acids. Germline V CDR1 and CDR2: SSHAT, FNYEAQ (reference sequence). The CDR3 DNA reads TGTGCTAGCAGCTTTAGCCCCTACAATGAGCAGTTCTTC. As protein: CASSFSPYNEQFF.

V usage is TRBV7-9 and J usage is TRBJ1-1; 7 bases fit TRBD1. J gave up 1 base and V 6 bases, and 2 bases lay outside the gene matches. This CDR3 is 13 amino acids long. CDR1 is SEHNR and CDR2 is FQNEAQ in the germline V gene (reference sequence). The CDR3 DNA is TGTGCCAGCAGAGGACAGGCGAACACTGAAGCTTTCTTT. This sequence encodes CASRGQANTEAFF.

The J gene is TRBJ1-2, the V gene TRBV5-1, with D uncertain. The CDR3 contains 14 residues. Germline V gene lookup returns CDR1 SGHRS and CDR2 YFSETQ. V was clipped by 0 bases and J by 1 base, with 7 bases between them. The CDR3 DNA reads TGCGCCAGCAGCTTGGGATCAGTTAACTATGGCTACACCTTC. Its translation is CASSLGSVNYGYTF. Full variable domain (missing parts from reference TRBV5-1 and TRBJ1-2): KAGVTQTPRYLIKTRGQQVTLSCSPISGHRSVSWYQQTPGQGLQFLFEYFSETQRNKGNFPGRFSGRQFSNSRSEMNVSTLELGDSALYLCASSLGSVNYGYTFGSGTRLTVV.

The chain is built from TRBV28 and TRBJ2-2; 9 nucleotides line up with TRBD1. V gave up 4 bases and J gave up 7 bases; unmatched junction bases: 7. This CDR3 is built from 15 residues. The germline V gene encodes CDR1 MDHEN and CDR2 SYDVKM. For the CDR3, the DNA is TGTGCCAGCAGTTACACAGGGGGCAACGGCGGGGAGCTGTTTTTT. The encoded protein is CASSYTGGNGGELFF.

The CDR3 loop is CASSFLSGNMNTEAFF. CDR3 coding DNA: TGTGCCAGCAGTTTTCTCTCAGGGAATATGAACACTGAAGCTTTCTTT. This chain links TRBV28 with TRBJ1-1, with D maybe TRBD1 (5 bases). This CDR3 is 16 amino acids long. Germline V gene lookup returns CDR1 MDHEN and CDR2 SYDVKM. V lost 3 bases, J lost 0 bases, and 14 bases lay in between.

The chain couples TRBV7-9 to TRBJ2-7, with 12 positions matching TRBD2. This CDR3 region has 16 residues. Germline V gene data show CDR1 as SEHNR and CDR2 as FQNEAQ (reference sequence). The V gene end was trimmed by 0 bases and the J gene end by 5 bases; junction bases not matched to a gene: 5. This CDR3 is CASSLAMTSGSNEQYF. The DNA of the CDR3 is TGTGCCAGCAGCTTAGCTATGACTAGCGGGAGCAACGAGCAGTACTTC.

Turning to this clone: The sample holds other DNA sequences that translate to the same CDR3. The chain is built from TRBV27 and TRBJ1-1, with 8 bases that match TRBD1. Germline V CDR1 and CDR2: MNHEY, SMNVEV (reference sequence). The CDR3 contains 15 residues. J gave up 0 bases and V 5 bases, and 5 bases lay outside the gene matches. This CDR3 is CASSLRTGLNTEAFF. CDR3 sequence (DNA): TGTGCCAGCAGTCTCAGGACAGGGCTGAACACTGAAGCTTTCTTT.

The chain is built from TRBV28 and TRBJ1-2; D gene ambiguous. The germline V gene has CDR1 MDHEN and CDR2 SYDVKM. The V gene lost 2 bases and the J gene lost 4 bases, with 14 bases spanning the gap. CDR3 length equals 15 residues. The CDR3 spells CASSLLQPVGYGYTF. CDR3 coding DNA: TGTGCCAGCAGTTTACTACAGCCGGTTGGCTATGGCTACACCTTC.

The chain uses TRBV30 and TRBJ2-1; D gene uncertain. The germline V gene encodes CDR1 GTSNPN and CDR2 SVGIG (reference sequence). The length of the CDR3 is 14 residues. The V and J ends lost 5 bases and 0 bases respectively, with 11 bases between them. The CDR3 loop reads CAWLGESSYNEQFF. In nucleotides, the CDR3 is TGTGCCTGGCTCGGAGAGAGCTCCTACAATGAGCAGTTCTTC.

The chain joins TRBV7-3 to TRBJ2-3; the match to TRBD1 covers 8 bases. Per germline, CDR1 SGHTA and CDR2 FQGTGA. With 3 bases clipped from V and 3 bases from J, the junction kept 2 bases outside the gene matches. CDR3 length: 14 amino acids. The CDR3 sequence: CASSLTGVTDTQYF. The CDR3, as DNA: TGTGCCAGCAGCTTGACAGGGGTTACAGATACGCAGTATTTT.

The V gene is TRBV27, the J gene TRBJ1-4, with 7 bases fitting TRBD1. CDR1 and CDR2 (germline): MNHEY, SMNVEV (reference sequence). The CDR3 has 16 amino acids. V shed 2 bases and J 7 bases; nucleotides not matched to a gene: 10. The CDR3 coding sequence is TGTGCCAGCAGTTTAGACGCAGGGGGTTCGGCTGAAAAACTGTTTTTT. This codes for CASSLDAGGSAEKLFF.

This chain's CDR3 is CASSGSSYNSPLHF. The CDR3 DNA reads as TGTGCCAGCAGTGGTAGCTCCTATAATTCACCCCTCCACTTT. The chain links TRBV2 to TRBJ1-6, with D unresolved. The V gene lost 4 bases and the J gene lost 0 bases, with 4 bases spanning the gap. This CDR3 is built from 14 residues. Germline V gives CDR1 SNHLY, CDR2 FYNNEI.

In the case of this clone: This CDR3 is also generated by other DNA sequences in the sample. CDR3 region: CASSQAGGDLDTQYF. The CDR3 nucleotides read TGTGCCAGCAGCCAGGCGGGGGGGGACTTAGATACGCAGTATTTT. This chain joins TRBV4-2 and TRBJ2-3; 9 nucleotides agree with TRBD2. V gave up 3 bases and J gave up 5 bases; unmatched junction bases: 6. Germline CDR1 is LGHNA and CDR2 is YNFKEQ. The CDR3 totals 15 residues.

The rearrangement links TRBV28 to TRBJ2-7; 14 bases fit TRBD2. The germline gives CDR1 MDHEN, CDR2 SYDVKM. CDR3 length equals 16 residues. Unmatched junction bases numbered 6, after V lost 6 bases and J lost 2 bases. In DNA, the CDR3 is TGTGCCAGCAGAGGGACTAGCGGGAGTCATCCCTACGAGCAGTACTTC. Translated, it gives CASRGTSGSHPYEQYF.